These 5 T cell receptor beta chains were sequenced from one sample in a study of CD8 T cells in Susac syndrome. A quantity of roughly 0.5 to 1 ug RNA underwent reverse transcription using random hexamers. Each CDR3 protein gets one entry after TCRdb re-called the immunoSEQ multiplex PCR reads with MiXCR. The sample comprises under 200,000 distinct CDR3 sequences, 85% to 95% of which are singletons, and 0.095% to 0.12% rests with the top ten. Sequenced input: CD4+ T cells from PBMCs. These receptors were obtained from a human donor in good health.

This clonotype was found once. The CDR3 sequence: CASSGGLAGTYEQYF. The CDR3 DNA is TGTGCCAGCAGCGGGGGACTAGCGGGGACTTACGAGCAGTACTTC. This sequence joins TRBV9 and TRBJ2-7; 13 bases are a match to TRBD2. Germline V gene data show CDR1 as SGDLS and CDR2 as YYNGEE. The V and J ends lost 3 bases and 4 bases, in that order; junction bases with no gene match: 4. This CDR3 spans 15 amino acids.

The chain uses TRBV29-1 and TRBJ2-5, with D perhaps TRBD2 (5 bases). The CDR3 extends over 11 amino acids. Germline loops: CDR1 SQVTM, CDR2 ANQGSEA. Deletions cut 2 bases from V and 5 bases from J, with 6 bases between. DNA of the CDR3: TGCAGCGTTGAACCGGGGGAGACCCAGTACTTC. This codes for CSVEPGETQYF.

The CDR3 DNA reads as TGTGCCAGCAGCTTGGCGGACAGGGATTACGAGCAGTACGTC. The encoded protein is CASSLADRDYEQYV. The chain is built from TRBV5-6 and TRBJ2-7; TRBD1 matches 8 bases. Trimming took 0 bases from V and 4 from J; bases not matched to a gene: 3. The length of the CDR3 is 14 residues. The V gene's germline CDR1 is SGHDT and CDR2 YYEEEE.

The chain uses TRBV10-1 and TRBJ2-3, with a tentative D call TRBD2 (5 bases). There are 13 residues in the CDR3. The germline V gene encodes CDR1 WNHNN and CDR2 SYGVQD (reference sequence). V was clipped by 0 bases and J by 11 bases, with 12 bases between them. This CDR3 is CASSESGSPLQYF. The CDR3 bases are TGCGCCAGCAGTGAGTCGGGGAGCCCCTTGCAGTATTTT.

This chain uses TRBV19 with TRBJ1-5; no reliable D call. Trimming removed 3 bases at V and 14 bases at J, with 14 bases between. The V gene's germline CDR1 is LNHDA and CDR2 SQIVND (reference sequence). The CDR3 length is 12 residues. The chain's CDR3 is CASSILAREKHF. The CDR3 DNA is TGTGCCAGTAGTATCCTCGCCCGGGAAAAGCATTTT.